Below, 15 T cell receptor beta chains from the same sample are listed, as sequenced in a study of blood T cell repertoires in COVID-19. The protocol was immunoSEQ multiplex PCR, while the TCRdb copy is restricted to in-frame clones and leaves out a portion. The sample consists of a few hundred thousand clones, around 84% of them appearing once. The sample consisted of peripheral blood. The receptors derive from a human donor in a cohort sampled during active COVID-19.

The chain combines TRBV28 with TRBJ1-1; 7 positions match TRBD1. CDR3 length: 19 amino acids. After removal of 2 bases from V and 1 base from J, the junction contained 16 bases not matched to a gene. The V gene's germline CDR1 is MDHEN and CDR2 SYDVKM. CDR3 loop: CASSLVWNRGSLRNTEAFF. The CDR3 bases are TGTGCCAGCAGTTTAGTGTGGAACAGGGGAAGCCTAAGGAACACTGAAGCTTTCTTT. Supplemented by reference TRBV28 and TRBJ1-1, the full variable domain reads DVKVTQSSRYLVKRTGEKVFLECVQDMDHENMFWYRQDPGLGLRLIYFSYDVKMKEKGDIPEGYSVSREKKERFSLILESASTNQTSMYLCASSLVWNRGSLRNTEAFFGQGTRLTVV.

The chain carries TRBV6-5 and TRBJ2-7; weak D call: TRBD2 (5 bases). The CDR3 covers 13 residues. Deletions cut 7 bases from V and 1 base from J, with 11 bases between. Germline loops: CDR1 MNHEY, CDR2 SVGAGI. Written as DNA, the CDR3 is TGTGCCAGCAAAGAGGGAGATTCCTACGAGCAGTACTTC. Its translation is CASKEGDSYEQYF.

J is TRBJ1-6 and V is TRBV18; 9 positions agree with TRBD1. CDR3 length: 14 amino acids. The germline V gene encodes CDR1 KGHSH and CDR2 LQKENI. Trimming took 4 bases from V and 7 from J; bases not matched to a gene: 2. The CDR3 loop reads CASSLTGGNSPLHF. The CDR3 DNA is TGTGCCAGCTCACTGACAGGGGGAAATTCACCCCTCCACTTT.

This clone was seen just once. The chain has TRBV7-9 and TRBJ1-6, with TRBD1 identical over 7 bases. The V gene's germline CDR1 is SEHNR and CDR2 FQNEAQ (reference sequence). This CDR3 region has 15 residues. V was pared by 6 bases and J by 5 bases, with 7 bases of the junction left unmatched. The CDR3 sequence: CASRPDRSNNSPLHF. CDR3 sequence (DNA): TGTGCCAGCAGGCCGGACAGGTCCAATAATTCACCCCTCCACTTT.

This chain links TRBV2 with TRBJ2-1, with TRBD2 matching 13 bases. Germline V gives CDR1 SNHLY, CDR2 FYNNEI. The CDR3 runs to 16 residues. After removal of 6 bases from V and 6 bases from J, the junction contained 8 bases not matched to a gene. In DNA form, the CDR3 reads TGTGCCAGCAGCGCGACTAGACTAGCGGGAGGCAATGAGCAGTTCTTC. Protein product: CASSATRLAGGNEQFF.

The V call is TRBV5-1, the J call TRBJ1-5; D remains unclear. The CDR3 runs to 14 residues. Per germline, CDR1 SGHRS and CDR2 YFSETQ. Trimming pared 0 bases from V and 0 bases from J, leaving 4 bases between. For the CDR3, the DNA is TGCGCCAGCAGCTTGGACAGTAGCAATCAGCCCCAGCATTTT. Translation gives CASSLDSSNQPQHF.

CDR3 sequence: CAWSVNLKNIQYF. The CDR3 region has the DNA TGTGCCTGGAGTGTTAACCTAAAAAACATTCAGTACTTC. The chain is built from TRBV30 and TRBJ2-4; D not certain. V was pared by 0 bases and J by 4 bases, with 7 bases between. This CDR3 has 13 amino acids. From germline, CDR1 is GTSNPN and CDR2 SVGIG (reference sequence).

This sequence joins TRBV5-8 and TRBJ1-3, with D unclear. Germline lookup yields CDR1 SGHTS and CDR2 YDEGEE. This CDR3 has 14 residues. Trimming left V 2 bases short and J 1 base short, with 7 bases between. CDR3 residues: CASSFGQSGNTIYF. The DNA of the CDR3 is TGTGCCAGCAGCTTTGGCCAGTCTGGAAACACCATATATTTT.

V is TRBV10-3 and J is TRBJ2-7; 12 bases fit TRBD2. The V and J ends lost 4 bases and 6 bases, in that order; junction bases with no gene match: 4. The CDR3 runs 14 residues. Germline CDR1 ENHRY, CDR2 SYGVKD. The CDR3 loop is CAISGTSGESEQYF. The CDR3 bases are TGTGCCATCAGTGGGACTAGCGGGGAGAGCGAGCAGTACTTC.

The chain carries TRBV2 and TRBJ2-7; 7 nucleotides match TRBD1. The germline V gene has CDR1 SNHLY and CDR2 FYNNEI. The CDR3 is 15 residues long. V trimming: 1 base; J trimming: 3 bases; junction bases outside the gene matches: 6. The CDR3 protein is CASSEVGTEVYEQYF. The DNA of the CDR3 is TGTGCCAGCAGTGAAGTTGGGACAGAAGTCTACGAGCAGTACTTC.

CDR3 amino acids: CASSLEDRGSDEQFF. CDR3 in DNA: TGCGCCAGCAGCTTGGAGGACAGGGGCTCTGATGAGCAGTTCTTC. The chain uses TRBV5-1 and TRBJ2-1; 9 bases agree with TRBD1. V shed 0 bases and J 8 bases; nucleotides not matched to a gene: 6. The germline V gene has CDR1 SGHRS and CDR2 YFSETQ. This CDR3 has 15 amino acids.

The sample holds one count of this clone. V usage is TRBV6-5 and J usage is TRBJ2-2; D unresolved. The germline V and J ends were trimmed by 7 bases and 4 bases, with 10 bases remaining between them. This CDR3 contains 13 residues. Germline V gene data show CDR1 as MNHEY and CDR2 as SVGAGI. CDR3: CASILVFTGELFF. For the CDR3, the DNA is TGTGCCAGCATCTTAGTATTCACCGGGGAGCTGTTTTTT.

The chain links TRBV2 to TRBJ1-5, with 12 bases fitting TRBD1. This CDR3 is built from 18 residues. The ends lost 5 bases at V and 1 base at J; junction bases unmatched: 9. Germline assignment: CDR1 SNHLY and CDR2 FYNNEI. The CDR3 nucleotides read TGTGCCAGCAGTTCCGGGACAGGGGGCCCGGGCAGCAATCAGCCCCAGCATTTT. Residues: CASSSGTGGPGSNQPQHF.

This clone was detected once. The same CDR3 is also encoded by other DNA sequences in this sample. The V gene is TRBV19, the J gene TRBJ1-2; 9 bases match TRBD1. Germline CDR1 LNHDA, CDR2 SQIVND (reference sequence). V dropped 6 bases and J dropped 3; count of bases not matched to a gene: 5. The length of the CDR3 is 14 residues. CDR3: CASSPRTGDYGYTF. The CDR3 DNA is TGTGCCAGTAGCCCCCGGACAGGGGACTATGGCTACACCTTC.

The chain has TRBV7-9 and TRBJ2-2, with D possibly TRBD2 on 6 matching bases. The ends were cut back, 7 bases at V and 2 bases at J, with 11 bases in the middle. Germline-derived CDR1 and CDR2 are SEHNR and FQNEAQ (reference sequence). This CDR3 comprises 14 residues. The CDR3: CASTMDYNTGELFF. In nucleotides, the CDR3 is TGTGCCAGCACCATGGACTACAACACCGGGGAGCTGTTTTTT.